The 11 T cell receptor beta chains presented below share a single source sample, sequenced in a study of yellow fever vaccine responses in identical twins. From the RT-PCR reads, TCRdb called clonotypes with MiXCR, one entry per CDR3 protein. The repertoire holds more than 15,000 distinct CDR3 sequences, around 70% seen once, with more than 2% in the top ten. The sequences come from T cells from blood (PBMCs), unsorted or a sorted subset (not recorded which), collected before or after yellow fever vaccination (not recorded which). The origin of the receptors is a woman aged 18-29 years who received the yellow fever vaccine.

This chain links TRBV29-1 with TRBJ1-2, with D possibly TRBD1 on 5 matching bases. This CDR3 is 15 amino acids long. CDR1 and CDR2 from the germline V gene are SQVTM and ANQGSEA. Trimming shortened V by 5 bases and J by 2 bases, and 18 bases separated the two germline ends. The CDR3 here is CSVTPGLGLNYGYTF. CDR3 nucleotides: TGCAGCGTTACACCGGGACTCGGGTTGAACTATGGCTACACCTTC.

This clonotype was detected once. The chain couples TRBV20-1 to TRBJ1-4; D is undetermined. CDR1 is DFQATT and CDR2 is SNEGSKA in the germline V gene (reference sequence). The CDR3 covers 13 residues. The V end was cut by 2 bases, the J end by 13 bases, with 17 bases between. Here the CDR3 DNA reads TGCAGTGCTAGAAGCAGTACCACAGCGGGACTGTTTTTT. It translates to CSARSSTTAGLFF.

The rearrangement uses TRBV29-1 and TRBJ1-3, with D unresolved. The germline V and J ends were trimmed by 7 bases and 1 base, with 8 bases remaining between them. The CDR3 totals 12 residues. Germline V lookup: CDR1 SQVTM, CDR2 ANQGSEA. The CDR3 DNA reads TGCAGCGCCGGGGAGTCTGGAAACACCATATATTTT. Translating it yields CSAGESGNTIYF.

The chain couples TRBV18 to TRBJ2-7, with D possibly being TRBD2 (6 bases). This CDR3 region has 16 residues. Trimming took off 1 base at V and 2 bases at J, with 15 bases between the two ends. Germline CDR1 and CDR2: KGHSH and LQKENI. CDR3 in DNA: TGTGCCAGCTCACCACTATTACTAGCAGGAGCCTACGAGCAGTACTTC. Its protein product is CASSPLLLAGAYEQYF. Full variable domain (missing parts from reference TRBV18 and TRBJ2-7): NAGVMQNPRHLVRRRGQEARLRCSPMKGHSHVYWYRQLPEEGLKFMVYLQKENIIDESGMPKERFSAEFPKEGPSILRIQQVVRGDSAAYFCASSPLLLAGAYEQYFGPGTRLTVT.

The chain joins TRBV20-1 to TRBJ2-5; D gene uncertain. Trimming removed 0 bases from V and 1 base from J, with 9 bases in between. CDR1 is DFQATT and CDR2 is SNEGSKA in the germline V gene (reference sequence). This CDR3 contains 14 residues. As DNA, the CDR3 is TGCAGTGCTAGAGATCTGGGCCTCCAAGAGACCCAGTACTTC. Its protein is CSARDLGLQETQYF.

The CDR3 DNA sequence: TGTGCCACCAGTGACACAGGGGGCAACGAGCAGTACTTC. Protein sequence: CATSDTGGNEQYF. The gene calls are TRBV24-1 and TRBJ2-7, with TRBD1 matching over 9 bases. V lost 4 bases and J lost 5; bases outside the gene matches: 2. CDR1 is KGHDR and CDR2 is SFDVKD in the germline V gene. The CDR3 contains 13 residues.

The sample holds a few counts of this clonotype. This rearrangement joins TRBV3-1 to TRBJ2-3; unclear D gene. The V gene lost 0 bases and the J gene lost 8 bases, with 12 bases spanning the gap. Germline CDR1 and CDR2: LGHDT and YNNKEL (reference sequence). The CDR3 is 14 residues long. CDR3 coding DNA: TGTGCCAGCAGCCAAGATACGGCGCCCGGTACGCAGTATTTT. Protein sequence: CASSQDTAPGTQYF.

This chain connects TRBV11-1 to TRBJ2-7; D gene uncertain. The V end was cut by 2 bases, the J end by 0 bases, with 11 bases between. Per germline, CDR1 SGHAT and CDR2 FQDESV (reference sequence). The CDR3 is made up of 15 amino acids. CDR3 in DNA: TGTGCCAGCAGCTTAATCGGCTTCAGCTCCTACGAGCAGTACTTC. Amino acids: CASSLIGFSSYEQYF.

The chain combines TRBV15 with TRBJ2-1; D is perhaps TRBD2 (7 bases). Trimming removed 0 bases from V and 7 bases from J, with 13 bases in between. CDR1 is LNHNV, CDR2 YYDKDF, per germline (reference sequence). The length of the CDR3 is 15 residues. Here the CDR3 DNA reads TGTGCCACCAGCAGAGATAGGGGGGGAATAAATGAGCAGTTCTTC. This translates into CATSRDRGGINEQFF.

The chain combines TRBV12-3 or TRBV12-4 with TRBJ2-1; D perhaps matches TRBD2 (5 bases). CDR3 length: 15 amino acids. Trimming took off 6 bases at V and 4 bases at J, with 16 bases between the two ends. The CDR3 spells CASSPNLLGYNEQFF. The CDR3 region has the DNA TGTGCCAGCAGCCCCAACCTACTAGGTTACAATGAGCAGTTCTTC.

V usage is TRBV19 and J usage is TRBJ1-5, with D possibly matching TRBD1 (5 bases). Trimming took off 3 bases at V and 4 bases at J, with 16 bases between the two ends. The length of the CDR3 is 16 residues. CDR1 is LNHDA, CDR2 SQIVND, per germline (reference sequence). CDR3 sequence (DNA): TGTGCCAGTAGTATTGCCCTCAGGGTAGGGAATCAGCCCCAGCATTTT. Encoded protein: CASSIALRVGNQPQHF.